Below, 27 T cell receptor beta chains from the same sample are listed, as sequenced in a study of cytomegalovirus exposure and HLA in healthy donors. Data came from immunoSEQ multiplex PCR; TCRdb stores just in-frame clones and leaves some out. Here the sample spans more than 110,000 clones, approximately 84% being singletons. Sequenced input: PBMCs. All receptors come from a woman aged 25 to 39 in good health and CMV-seronegative.

The chain carries TRBV7-2 and TRBJ2-7, with TRBD2 matching 9 bases. Germline CDR1 and CDR2: SGHTA and FQGNSA. V gave up 3 bases and J gave up 3 bases; unmatched junction bases: 0. The CDR3 runs 13 residues. As DNA, the CDR3 is TGTGCCAGCAGCTTGCGGGGGGGCTACGAGCAGTACTTC. Its protein is CASSLRGGYEQYF.

This clone has a handful of counts. The gene calls are TRBV6-1 and TRBJ1-5; D ambiguous. This CDR3 has 14 residues. Trimming took off 0 bases at V and 4 bases at J, with 7 bases between the two ends. Germline CDR1 and CDR2: MNHNS and SASEGT. CDR3 sequence: CASSEANKNQPQHF. The DNA of the CDR3 is TGTGCCAGCAGTGAAGCGAACAAAAATCAGCCCCAGCATTTT.

A few counts support this clone. The chain links TRBV28 to TRBJ1-3; D possibly corresponds to TRBD1 (5 bases). In germline, CDR1 is MDHEN, CDR2 SYDVKM. The CDR3 spans 15 residues. Between the trimmed V and J ends, which lost 3 bases and 3 bases, there was a span of 12 bases. CDR3 nucleotides: TGTGCCAGCAGTTTCTGGGGGGGAAGTGGAAACACCATATATTTT. As protein: CASSFWGGSGNTIYF.

The genes are TRBV6-1 and TRBJ1-1; 7 positions match TRBD1. Germline trimming cut 3 bases from V and 0 bases from J; bases unmatched to any gene: 7. The germline CDR1 and CDR2 sequences are MNHNS and SASEGT. This CDR3 is 16 amino acids long. This CDR3 is CASSDTTTGLNTEAFF. In DNA, the CDR3 is TGTGCCAGCAGTGATACGACGACAGGGTTGAACACTGAAGCTTTCTTT.

This clone was detected only once. The chain combines TRBV18 with TRBJ2-1; D gene ambiguous. Trimming stripped 3 bases from V and 10 bases from J, with 10 bases between. The CDR3 has 12 residues. CDR1 and CDR2 from the germline V gene are KGHSH and LQKENI. The CDR3 loop is CASSPRRMEQFF. The DNA of the CDR3 is TGTGCCAGCTCACCCCGCAGGATGGAGCAGTTCTTC.

The chain uses TRBV2 and TRBJ2-7; 8 nucleotides line up with TRBD1. The CDR3 is 15 residues long. Germline V lookup: CDR1 SNHLY, CDR2 FYNNEI. After removal of 6 bases from V and 2 bases from J, the junction contained 9 bases not matched to a gene. CDR3: CASSPGQGGTYEQYF. The DNA for the CDR3 is TGTGCCAGCAGCCCCGGACAGGGTGGGACCTACGAGCAGTACTTC.

The gene calls are TRBV5-1 and TRBJ2-5, with 7 nucleotides matching TRBD1. Looked up from germline, CDR1 is SGHRS and CDR2 is YFSETQ. CDR3 length equals 14 residues. J was trimmed by 4 bases and V by 3 bases; bases with no gene match: 6. Here the CDR3 DNA reads TGCGCCAGCAGCTGGGACAGCGCAAGAGAGACCCAGTACTTC. Its translation is CASSWDSARETQYF.

The chain joins TRBV2 to TRBJ2-2; 8 nucleotides line up with TRBD1. The CDR3 is 15 amino acids. The germline V gene encodes CDR1 SNHLY and CDR2 FYNNEI. V lost 4 bases to trimming and J lost 7 bases; unmatched junction nucleotides: 8. The CDR3 DNA reads TGTGCCAGCAGTGCGGAACAGGGGGACAGCGGGGAGCTGTTTTTT. This translates into CASSAEQGDSGELFF.

The chain's CDR3 is CASSLRDRGYNEQFF. DNA for the CDR3: TGTGCCAGCAGCCTCCGGGACAGGGGGTACAATGAGCAGTTCTTC. V is TRBV11-2 and J is TRBJ2-1; TRBD1 matches at 11 bases. There are 15 residues in the CDR3. V was clipped by 5 bases and J by 4 bases; unmatched bases: 4. Germline CDR1 SGHAT, CDR2 FQNNGV.

The chain couples TRBV4-2 to TRBJ2-3; 12 bases fit TRBD2. This CDR3 region has 16 residues. Germline CDR1 and CDR2: LGHNA and YNFKEQ. Trimming removed 4 bases from V and 5 bases from J; junction bases left unmatched: 7. CDR3 coding DNA: TGTGCCAGCAGCCCTAGACTAGCGGGGGTGGGAGATACGCAGTATTTT. It is translated as CASSPRLAGVGDTQYF.

The chain links TRBV6-5 to TRBJ1-2; 8 bases are shared with TRBD1. The CDR3 has 13 amino acids. The trim removed 5 bases at V and 2 bases at J, leaving 1 base unmatched. In germline, CDR1 is MNHEY, CDR2 SVGAGI. The CDR3 protein is CASSRQGNYGYTF. The DNA for the CDR3 is TGTGCCAGCAGTCGACAGGGGAACTATGGCTACACCTTC.

V usage is TRBV7-2 and J usage is TRBJ2-3; 10 bases map to TRBD2. The CDR3 has 18 amino acids. Germline values: CDR1 SGHTA, CDR2 FQGNSA. V shed 2 bases, J shed 2 bases, and the junction held 10 bases outside the gene matches. The CDR3 DNA reads as TGTGCCAGCAGCTTAAGGTTCCCTAGCGGGGGTTTCACAGATACGCAGTATTTT. Translating gives CASSLRFPSGGFTDTQYF.

The V call is TRBV5-4, the J call TRBJ1-2, with 8 positions matching TRBD1. The CDR3 has 16 residues. The V segment lost 3 bases and the J segment 1 base; nucleotides outside the gene matches: 8. Germline values: CDR1 SGHNT, CDR2 YYREEE (reference sequence). The CDR3, as DNA: TGTGCCAGCAGCTCAGAGTGGACAGGGCATAACTATGGCTACACCTTC. This translates into CASSSEWTGHNYGYTF. Variable domain in full (rest from reference TRBV5-4 and TRBJ1-2): ETGVTQSPTHLIKTRGQQVTLRCSSQSGHNTVSWYQQALGQGPQFIFQYYREEENGRGNFPPRFSGLQFPNYSSELNVNALELDDSALYLCASSSEWTGHNYGYTFGSGTRLTVV.

The genes are TRBV28 and TRBJ1-6; the D gene is possibly TRBD1 (6 bases). Trimming removed 1 base at V and 6 bases at J, with 16 bases between. CDR1 is MDHEN, CDR2 SYDVKM, per germline. The CDR3 spans 17 residues. The CDR3 coding sequence is TGTGCCAGCAGTTTATACCTAAACAGGGAGCTTAATTCACCCCTCCACTTT. It specifies CASSLYLNRELNSPLHF.

The CDR3 DNA is TGTGCCAGCAGCGTAGCGGCAGGGGGCGAAGGCTACACCTTC. This translates into CASSVAAGGEGYTF. V is TRBV9 and J is TRBJ1-2; 8 bases fit TRBD1. Looked up from germline, CDR1 is SGDLS and CDR2 is YYNGEE. The junction had 6 bases not matched to a gene; V was cut back by 0 bases and J by 8 bases. CDR3 length equals 14 residues.

This chain joins TRBV15 and TRBJ2-3; 8 nucleotides align to TRBD2. Germline loops: CDR1 LNHNV, CDR2 YYDKDF (reference sequence). J lost 4 bases, V lost 9 bases, and 12 bases had no gene match. The CDR3 has 15 residues. The CDR3 loop is CATRIGGALPDTQYF. In DNA, the CDR3 is TGTGCCACGAGGATCGGGGGGGCGCTTCCAGATACGCAGTATTTT.

This chain joins TRBV6-1 and TRBJ1-2; 7 bases agree with TRBD1. Germline assignment: CDR1 MNHNS and CDR2 SASEGT. Trimming cost V 6 bases and J 7 bases; bases outside gene matches: 14. The length of the CDR3 is 15 residues. The CDR3 spells CASRVDRAGSGGYTF. In DNA form, the CDR3 reads TGTGCCAGCAGGGTAGACAGGGCAGGTTCAGGTGGCTACACCTTC.

The V and J genes are TRBV2 and TRBJ1-1; D is possibly TRBD1 (6 bases). Germline V gene lookup returns CDR1 SNHLY and CDR2 FYNNEI. Trimming cost V 8 bases and J 9 bases, with 16 bases left between them. This CDR3 spans 12 amino acids. The CDR3 spells CASVTAGDQAFF. The CDR3 nucleotides read TGTGCCAGCGTGACTGCAGGGGATCAAGCTTTCTTT. Full variable domain (outside the CDR3, taken from reference TRBV2 and TRBJ1-1): EPEVTQTPSHQVTQMGQEVILRCVPISNHLYFYWYRQILGQKVEFLVSFYNNEISEKSEIFDDQFSVERPDGSNFTLKIRSTKLEDSAMYFCASVTAGDQAFFGQGTRLTVV.

V usage is TRBV5-6 and J usage is TRBJ1-2; TRBD1 aligns across 8 bases. The germline CDR1 and CDR2 sequences are SGHDT and YYEEEE. The CDR3 sequence is 14 residues long. V gave up 4 bases and J gave up 4 bases; unmatched junction bases: 6. In nucleotides, the CDR3 is TGTGCCAGCAGCGCAACAGGGGGAAGCTATGGCTACACCTTC. This translates into CASSATGGSYGYTF.

The chain joins TRBV9 to TRBJ1-1; TRBD1 agrees at 9 bases. Germline trimming cut 4 bases from V and 10 bases from J; bases unmatched to any gene: 17. This CDR3 spans 16 amino acids. In germline, CDR1 is SGDLS, CDR2 YYNGEE. CDR3 sequence: CASSSEPGQGVSGAFF. The CDR3 region has the DNA TGTGCCAGCAGCTCGGAACCGGGACAGGGTGTATCGGGAGCTTTCTTT.

V is TRBV7-9 and J is TRBJ2-3; no firm D call. Trimming took off 5 bases at V and 2 bases at J, with 14 bases between the two ends. The CDR3 spans 15 residues. The germline gives CDR1 SEHNR, CDR2 FQNEAQ (reference sequence). The CDR3 DNA follows: TGTGCCAGCAGCCCACTATCGAGCCCCACAGATACGCAGTATTTT. It encodes CASSPLSSPTDTQYF.

The chain joins TRBV21-1 to TRBJ1-2; the table calls TRBD1, which could not be checked here. TRBV21-1 is marked as a pseudogene. This CDR3 comprises 15 residues. CDR3: CASSRGQFKNYGYTF. CDR3 bases: TGTGCCAGCAGCAGGGGACAGTTTAAGAACTATGGCTACACCTTC.

Concerning this clone: An end of the junction differs from the germline gene, which may be a read error. This sequence joins TRBV7-7 and TRBJ1-1; D might be TRBD1 (6 bases). The CDR3 totals 13 residues. CDR1 SSHAT and CDR2 FNYEAQ come from the germline V gene (reference sequence). The DNA of the CDR3 is TGTGCTAGCAGCGCGGACAGGAACACTGAAGCTTTCTTT. This translates into CASSADRNTEAFF.

Here the CDR3 reads CASSSLGVGYGYTF. The CDR3 DNA reads TGTGCCAGCAGCAGTCTAGGGGTGGGCTATGGCTACACCTTC. This rearrangement joins TRBV5-4 to TRBJ1-2; possible D gene TRBD1, 5 bases. Deletions cut 4 bases from V and 4 bases from J, with 14 bases between. CDR1 SGHNT and CDR2 YYREEE come from the germline V gene (reference sequence). CDR3 length equals 14 residues.

The chain is built from TRBV6-1 and TRBJ2-1; 10 nucleotides align to TRBD2. Germline lookup yields CDR1 MNHNS and CDR2 SASEGT. J was trimmed by 5 bases and V by 10 bases; bases with no gene match: 8. The CDR3 runs to 14 residues. CDR3 nucleotide sequence: TGTGCCACGAAGCTAGCGGGGGTTAACAATGAGCAGTTCTTC. It codes for CATKLAGVNNEQFF.

This chain uses TRBV4-2 with TRBJ1-6; 12 nucleotides align to TRBD1. V lost 0 bases and J lost 2; bases outside the gene matches: 5. CDR3 length: 19 amino acids. Germline V gives CDR1 LGHNA, CDR2 YNFKEQ. The CDR3: CASSQEGQGALPYNSPLHF. The DNA of the CDR3 is TGTGCCAGCAGCCAAGAGGGACAGGGGGCTCTTCCCTATAATTCACCCCTCCACTTT.

The V gene is TRBV5-6, the J gene TRBJ1-1; D unresolved. V was cut by 4 bases and J by 1 base, with 8 bases left in between. This CDR3 has 13 residues. Looked up from germline, CDR1 is SGHDT and CDR2 is YYEEEE. The CDR3 here is CASSQLWNTEAFF. As DNA, the CDR3 is TGTGCCAGCAGCCAACTTTGGAACACTGAAGCTTTCTTT.